This record looks at one T cell receptor (beta chain) sequence and its context. The data stem from a study of blood T cell repertoires in COVID-19. Turning to the study itself: The origin of the acute and convalescent COVID-19 samples was the United States, Italy and Spain. Sample material is recorded as cDNA or gDNA derived from T cells, B-cell-depleted T cells, or PBMCs.

V gave up 6 bases and J gave up 2 bases, with 11 bases separating them. The length of the CDR3 is 15 residues. CDR1 and CDR2 (germline): MNHEY, SVGAGI. Per the authors' pipeline: Using reference gene primer amplification, nucleated cell counts were estimated. Data came from immunoSEQ multiplex PCR; TCRdb stores just in-frame clones and leaves some out. For V, J and clone size, that table is used; D and trimming come from the DNA. This table holds around 500,000 clones, roughly 90% found once. Participants' own reports of clinical history determined their cohort assignment. The chain couples TRBV6-5 to TRBJ1-6; weak D call: TRBD1 (5 bases). Specimen: PBMCs or T cells enriched from blood (not recorded which). The receptor was isolated from a middle-aged woman who had recovered from COVID-19. CDR3 residues: CASRPGGPYNSPLHF. The CDR3, as DNA: TGTGCCAGCAGGCCCGGGGGACCCTATAATTCACCCCTCCACTTT.